This T cell receptor (beta chain) was retrieved from a study of T cell repertoires in cytomegalovirus infection. Background on the study: Both CMV infection and a matching HLA type were indicated by public TCR beta signatures. Notes on the study in general: Summed frequency of shared TCR beta families picked out CMV carriers who also had the relevant HLA. Clonotypes of TCR beta that were HLA-C-restricted and CMV-specific dominated the ex vivo response.

Germline CDR1 and CDR2: LGHNA and YSLEER. The length of the CDR3 is 15 residues. Trimming left V 3 bases short and J 1 base short, with 12 bases between. MiXCR, run by TCRdb on the reads, gives a single entry per CDR3 protein. The sample records roughly 990,000 distinct CDR3 sequences, roughly 30% being singletons. This clonotype occurred a few times. The antigen is undetermined. The material sequenced was cultured CD8+ T cells from PBMCs, taken from culture after CMV antigen stimulation. The receptor was derived from a human donor in good health (CMV status not recorded). Some clones in this sample may be carry-over from other donors' samples. The V and J genes are TRBV4-3 and TRBJ2-5; D gene unclear. CDR3 bases: TGCGCCAGCAGCCATTCCGACACCCTCCAAGAGACCCAGTACTTC. This codes for CASSHSDTLQETQYF.